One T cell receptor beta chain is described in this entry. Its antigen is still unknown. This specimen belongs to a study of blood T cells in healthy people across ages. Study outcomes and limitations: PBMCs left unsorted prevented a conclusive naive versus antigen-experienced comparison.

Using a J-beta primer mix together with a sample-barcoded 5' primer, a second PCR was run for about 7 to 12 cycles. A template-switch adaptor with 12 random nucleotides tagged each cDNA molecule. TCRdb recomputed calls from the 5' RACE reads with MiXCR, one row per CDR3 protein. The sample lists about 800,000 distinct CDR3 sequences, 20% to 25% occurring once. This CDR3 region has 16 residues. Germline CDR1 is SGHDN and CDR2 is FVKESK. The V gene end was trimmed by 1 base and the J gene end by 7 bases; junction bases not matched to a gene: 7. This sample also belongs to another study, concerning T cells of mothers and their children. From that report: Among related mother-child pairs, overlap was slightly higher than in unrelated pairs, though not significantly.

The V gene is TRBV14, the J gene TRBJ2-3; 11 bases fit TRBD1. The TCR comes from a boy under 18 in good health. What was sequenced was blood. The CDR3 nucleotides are TGTGCCAGCAGCCAAGGGACAGGGGGCTCCCCGAATACGCAGTATTTT. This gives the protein CASSQGTGGSPNTQYF.